These 24 T cell receptor beta chains were all obtained from the same sample, sequenced in a study of naive and memory T cell subsets. TCR cDNA received a 3' ligated oligonucleotide that carried a UMI. The SP2 primer and nested alpha and beta constant region primers amplified ligated cDNA in four rounds. TCRdb reanalysed the 5' RACE reads using MiXCR and keeps one entry per CDR3 protein. The sample records tens of thousands of distinct CDR3 sequences, 8% being singletons. These receptors originate from a female donor in good health.

In its sample, this clonotype was seen many times. The V call is TRBV25-1, the J call TRBJ1-5, with a possible D match to TRBD1 (5 bases). The V end was cut by 5 bases, the J end by 1 base, with 9 bases between. The CDR3 sequence is 14 residues long. Germline CDR1 and CDR2: MGHDK and SYGVNS. CDR3 region: CASSLGTSNQPQHF. CDR3 nucleotide sequence: TGTGCCAGCAGTCTCGGGACGAGCAATCAGCCCCAGCATTTT. The full variable domain, rest sourced from reference TRBV25-1 and TRBJ1-5, is EADIYQTPRYLVIGTGKKITLECSQTMGHDKMYWYQQDPGMELHLIHYSYGVNSTEKGDLSSESTVSRIRTEHFPLTLESARPSHTSQYLCASSLGTSNQPQHFGDGTRLSIL.

This sequence joins TRBV20-1 and TRBJ1-6; D is unresolved. The CDR3 sequence is 11 residues long. Germline V gene data show CDR1 as DFQATT and CDR2 as SNEGSKA (reference sequence). V was cut by 6 bases and J by 7 bases, with 7 bases left in between. In DNA form, the CDR3 reads TGCAGTGCGCGCGACAATTCACCCCTCCACTTT. Amino acid sequence: CSARDNSPLHF.

This clonotype was observed a few times. This chain connects TRBV28 to TRBJ2-7; D unresolved. Germline CDR1 reads MDHEN; CDR2 reads SYDVKM. CDR3 length equals 12 residues. V lost 9 bases and J lost 0, with 9 bases in between. CDR3 in amino acids: CASSEYSYEQYF. CDR3 coding DNA: TGTGCCAGTTCCGAGTACTCCTACGAGCAGTACTTC. Full variable domain (missing parts from reference TRBV28 and TRBJ2-7): DVKVTQSSRYLVKRTGEKVFLECVQDMDHENMFWYRQDPGLGLRLIYFSYDVKMKEKGDIPEGYSVSREKKERFSLILESASTNQTSMYLCASSEYSYEQYFGPGTRLTVT.

The CDR3 protein is CASSPQGLEGFF. CDR3 sequence (DNA): TGTGCCAGCTCACCCCAGGGACTTGAGGGGTTCTTC. The chain joins TRBV18 to TRBJ2-1; possible D gene TRBD2, 6 bases. The CDR3 loop spans 12 amino acids. Trimming removed 3 bases from V and 15 bases from J, with 15 bases in between. Germline V CDR1 and CDR2: KGHSH, LQKENI.

This clonotype appeared a few times. CDR3 amino acids: CASSRRATENTEAFF. In DNA, the CDR3 is TGTGCCAGCAGCCGACGCGCGACAGAGAACACTGAAGCTTTCTTT. The chain uses TRBV16 and TRBJ1-1; a possible D gene is TRBD1 (5 bases). V lost 4 bases and J lost 1, with 13 bases in between. This CDR3 is 15 amino acids long. From germline, CDR1 is KGHSY and CDR2 FQNENV.

The rearrangement uses TRBV5-1 and TRBJ2-7; TRBD2 matches at 8 bases. The CDR3 runs to 15 residues. CDR1 is SGHRS and CDR2 is YFSETQ in the germline V gene. With V trimmed by 1 base and J by 2 bases, 5 bases remained unmatched. DNA of the CDR3: TGCGCCAGCAGCTTGTCAGGCGGGGGGCCCTACGAGCAGTACTTC. This gives the protein CASSLSGGGPYEQYF.

This clonotype was seen at least ten times. V gene TRBV28 combines with J gene TRBJ2-3, with D tentatively TRBD1 or TRBD2 (5 bases each). V gave up 5 bases and J gave up 4 bases, with 25 bases separating them. The CDR3 contains 18 residues. Germline V gene data show CDR1 as MDHEN and CDR2 as SYDVKM. The CDR3 DNA sequence: TGTGCCAGCAGTCAGTTGGGCCTGGGGGTGACCGACGCAGATACGCAGTATTTT. It yields the protein CASSQLGLGVTDADTQYF.

This clonotype was seen more than once but under ten times. This chain uses TRBV3-1 with TRBJ2-7; no clear D. This CDR3 region has 14 residues. The germline V gene encodes CDR1 LGHDT and CDR2 YNNKEL (reference sequence). The V end lost 2 bases, the J end lost 1 base, and 9 bases lay between the germline ends. CDR3 sequence (DNA): TGTGCCAGCAGCCAAAACGGAGCATCCTACGAGCAGTACTTC. This codes for CASSQNGASYEQYF.

The chain carries TRBV2 and TRBJ1-4, with TRBD1 as a possible D gene (5 bases). The CDR3 spans 12 residues. The germline V and J ends were trimmed by 5 bases and 8 bases, with 9 bases remaining between them. The germline gives CDR1 SNHLY, CDR2 FYNNEI. The CDR3, as DNA: TGTGCCAGCAGTTGGGGGACCGAAAAACTGTTTTTT. This gives the protein CASSWGTEKLFF.

This clonotype was seen ten or more times. This chain links TRBV18 with TRBJ2-1; 15 bases align to TRBD2. CDR1 is KGHSH, CDR2 LQKENI, per germline. This CDR3 region has 19 residues. V trimming: 3 bases; J trimming: 4 bases; junction bases outside the gene matches: 10. The CDR3 protein is CASSPQRTSGGAGYNEQFF. CDR3 bases: TGTGCCAGCTCACCCCAGCGGACTAGCGGGGGGGCCGGGTACAATGAGCAGTTCTTC.

In its sample, this clonotype was seen many times. The V and J genes are TRBV6-6 and TRBJ2-1; 7 bases line up with TRBD1. The CDR3 is made up of 14 amino acids. V lost 6 bases and J lost 8; bases outside the gene matches: 10. Per the germline V gene, CDR1 is MNHNY and CDR2 is SVGAGI (reference sequence). The CDR3 DNA reads TGTGCCAGCAGCCCACATTCAGGGGGTGATGAGCAGTTCTTC. The encoded protein is CASSPHSGGDEQFF.

This clonotype came up once. The chain employs TRBV6-8 and TRBJ2-1; the D gene is possibly TRBD2 (5 bases). The CDR3 runs to 17 residues. Trimming took 4 bases from V and 8 from J, leaving 24 bases between them. In germline, CDR1 is MNHGY, CDR2 SAAAGT. The CDR3 protein is CASSSPRSGYLSDEQFF. CDR3 bases: TGTGCCAGCAGTTCCCCTAGGTCCGGATACCTTAGCGATGAGCAGTTCTTC.

This clonotype was observed a few times. This sequence joins TRBV6-1 and TRBJ2-4; 7 positions match TRBD1. The germline gives CDR1 MNHNS, CDR2 SASEGT. V was pared by 5 bases and J by 4 bases, with 5 bases of the junction left unmatched. The CDR3 has 14 amino acids. In DNA form, the CDR3 reads TGTGCCAGCAGTCTTGGGACAGAGAAAAACATTCAGTACTTC. Protein sequence: CASSLGTEKNIQYF.

There are a few counts of this clonotype. The J gene is TRBJ2-3, the V gene TRBV18, with 13 bases identical to TRBD2. CDR1 is KGHSH and CDR2 is LQKENI in the germline V gene. After removal of 5 bases from V and 0 bases from J, the junction contained 8 bases not matched to a gene. The CDR3 spans 18 residues. Here the CDR3 reads CASSALAGGHRSTDTQYF. In nucleotides, the CDR3 is TGTGCCAGCTCAGCACTAGCGGGAGGGCACAGAAGCACAGATACGCAGTATTTT.

This clonotype was found many times. The rearrangement links TRBV6-1 to TRBJ2-3; 10 bases fit TRBD1. CDR3 length: 13 amino acids. The germline V gene has CDR1 MNHNS and CDR2 SASEGT. The V segment lost 9 bases and the J segment 4 bases; nucleotides outside the gene matches: 4. CDR3 DNA: TGTGCCAGTGCCGGGACAGGGGCAGATACGCAGTATTTT. It yields the protein CASAGTGADTQYF.

This clonotype was recorded a few times. The rearrangement joins TRBV7-9 to TRBJ2-5; no clear D. Germline CDR1 SEHNR, CDR2 FQNEAQ (reference sequence). This CDR3 has 14 amino acids. Trimming stripped 6 bases from V and 0 bases from J, with 11 bases between. The CDR3 protein is CASSSFRDQETQYF. CDR3 nucleotide sequence: TGTGCCAGCAGTTCATTCCGGGACCAAGAGACCCAGTACTTC.

The rearrangement uses TRBV28 and TRBJ2-7; D possibly corresponds to TRBD2 (5 bases). Trimming cost V 4 bases and J 7 bases, with 17 bases left between them. The CDR3 sequence is 14 residues long. Germline values: CDR1 MDHEN, CDR2 SYDVKM. Written as DNA, the CDR3 is TGTGCCAGCAGTTCCCCGACCTTGCCGGGAGAGCAGTACTTC. Residues: CASSSPTLPGEQYF. Based on the CDR3 plus reference TRBV28 and TRBJ2-7, the full variable domain is DVKVTQSSRYLVKRTGEKVFLECVQDMDHENMFWYRQDPGLGLRLIYFSYDVKMKEKGDIPEGYSVSREKKERFSLILESASTNQTSMYLCASSSPTLPGEQYFGPGTRLTVT.

This sequence joins TRBV7-8 and TRBJ2-7; D may be TRBD1 (6 bases). V shed 4 bases and J shed 3 bases, with 13 bases lying between them. The CDR3 is 14 amino acids. Per the germline V gene, CDR1 is SGHVS and CDR2 is FQNEAQ. The CDR3 loop reads CASSSDRTHYEQYF. The CDR3 DNA reads TGTGCCAGCAGCTCCGACAGGACCCACTACGAGCAGTACTTC.

The chain links TRBV2 to TRBJ2-5; the match to TRBD1 covers 9 bases. Germline CDR1 is SNHLY and CDR2 is FYNNEI. The CDR3 has 15 amino acids. V lost 6 bases to trimming and J lost 0 bases; unmatched junction nucleotides: 5. The CDR3 spells CASRLTGGYQETQYF. The CDR3 nucleotides are TGTGCCAGCAGACTGACAGGGGGGTACCAAGAGACCCAGTACTTC.

This clonotype was counted between two and nine times. V is TRBV12-3 or TRBV12-4 and J is TRBJ1-5; 8 nucleotides match TRBD1. Losses at the gene ends were 5 bases for V and 3 bases for J; bases not matched to a gene: 3. This CDR3 has 14 amino acids. DNA of the CDR3: TGTGCCAGCAGTGGGACAGGCTTCAATCAGCCCCAGCATTTT. Translated: CASSGTGFNQPQHF.

This clonotype came up many times. CDR3: CASSLGPGQPQHF. The CDR3 nucleotides are TGTGCCAGCAGCTTAGGACCCGGTCAGCCCCAGCATTTT. The rearrangement joins TRBV7-9 to TRBJ1-5; no definite D call. V lost 1 base and J lost 6, with 7 bases in between. The CDR3 spans 13 residues. From germline, CDR1 is SEHNR and CDR2 FQNEAQ (reference sequence).

The rearrangement uses TRBV30 and TRBJ2-5; the D is unclear. Trimming cost V 3 bases and J 9 bases, with 20 bases left between them. CDR3 length: 14 amino acids. Per germline, CDR1 GTSNPN and CDR2 SVGIG (reference sequence). The CDR3 nucleotides read TGTGCCTGGAGCTCTAAAGGACGTGGGGTGGCCCAGTACTTC. Its protein is CAWSSKGRGVAQYF.

The chain is built from TRBV5-6 and TRBJ1-1; unclear D gene. Germline loops: CDR1 SGHDT, CDR2 YYEEEE. CDR3 length: 15 amino acids. V gave up 4 bases and J gave up 5 bases, with 18 bases separating them. As DNA, the CDR3 is TGTGCCAGCAGCGAATCTTATCGGGGAGGAACTGAAGCTTTCTTT. Its translation is CASSESYRGGTEAFF. Full variable domain (rest looked up from reference TRBV5-6 and TRBJ1-1): DAGVTQSPTHLIKTRGQQVTLRCSPKSGHDTVSWYQQALGQGPQFIFQYYEEEERQRGNFPDRFSGHQFPNYSSELNVNALLLGDSALYLCASSESYRGGTEAFFGQGTRLTVV.

This clonotype was found a few times. This chain links TRBV12-3 or TRBV12-4 with TRBJ1-5; no firm D call. CDR3 length equals 14 residues. The V gene lost 5 bases and the J gene lost 2 bases, with 10 bases spanning the gap. DNA of the CDR3: TGTGCCAGCAGTCTTTTTGGTCGCAATCAGCCCCAGCATTTT. Protein: CASSLFGRNQPQHF.